What follows are 13 T cell receptor beta chains derived from one specimen sequenced in a study of cytomegalovirus exposure and HLA in healthy donors. Researchers ran the PCR with 60 Vbeta and 13 Jbeta primers. Sequenced by immunoSEQ multiplex PCR; TCRdb stores in-frame clones only, minus some. This table holds some 130,000 clones, roughly four fifths found once. Sequenced: PBMCs. These receptors came from a woman in her forties in good health and CMV-seropositive.

This clone appeared a few times. This chain uses TRBV27 with TRBJ2-7, with 9 positions matching TRBD1. CDR3 length: 14 residues. Germline CDR1 MNHEY, CDR2 SMNVEV (reference sequence). V dropped 2 bases and J dropped 7; count of bases not matched to a gene: 6. The CDR3 nucleotides read TGTGCCAGCAGTTTAGGACAGGGGTCGGGGGAGCAGTACTTC. Residues: CASSLGQGSGEQYF.

The table lists this clone with a count of one. J is TRBJ2-2 and V is TRBV19; 7 bases are shared with TRBD1. Germline V lookup: CDR1 LNHDA, CDR2 SQIVND (reference sequence). The CDR3 covers 14 residues. V was pared by 9 bases and J by 6 bases, with 10 bases of the junction left unmatched. The DNA of the CDR3 is TGTGCCAGCACGAGGAATGACAGGGCCGGGGAGCTGTTTTTT. This gives the protein CASTRNDRAGELFF.

This clone appeared once. The J gene is TRBJ2-3, the V gene TRBV2; 10 bases agree with TRBD1. CDR3 length: 14 amino acids. V gave up 9 bases and J gave up 3 bases; unmatched junction bases: 6. The germline gives CDR1 SNHLY, CDR2 FYNNEI. CDR3 loop: CASTRGQGTDTQYF. CDR3 coding DNA: TGTGCCAGTACTAGGGGACAGGGGACAGATACGCAGTATTTT.

This sequence joins TRBV20-1 and TRBJ2-1; TRBD2 matches 9 bases. CDR3 length: 11 amino acids. The V gene end was trimmed by 5 bases and the J gene end by 13 bases; junction bases not matched to a gene: 6. Germline values: CDR1 DFQATT, CDR2 SNEGSKA (reference sequence). The CDR3 DNA is TGCAGTGCTCTAGTAGCGGGAGTCCAGTTCTTC. It is translated as CSALVAGVQFF.

This clone was seen more than once but under ten times. The chain uses TRBV4-3 and TRBJ1-1; D gene uncertain. V lost 1 base to trimming and J lost 0 bases, with 9 bases between them. The CDR3 runs to 15 residues. Per germline, CDR1 LGHNA and CDR2 YSLEER. The CDR3 bases are TGCGCCAGCAGCCAAGCTTCCCACATGAACACTGAAGCTTTCTTT. It yields the protein CASSQASHMNTEAFF.

This chain uses TRBV25-1 with TRBJ2-5, with a weak D call TRBD2 (5 bases). CDR3 length: 14 amino acids. Trimming pared 6 bases from V and 2 bases from J, leaving 13 bases between. Germline values: CDR1 MGHDK, CDR2 SYGVNS. CDR3 bases: TGTGCCAGCAGCCACCACGGGGTTCAAGAGACCCAGTACTTC. It codes for CASSHHGVQETQYF.

The genes are TRBV28 and TRBJ2-1, with 10 bases matching TRBD1. Per the germline V gene, CDR1 is MDHEN and CDR2 is SYDVKM. After removal of 4 bases from V and 7 bases from J, the junction contained 13 bases not matched to a gene. The CDR3 has 17 residues. Written as DNA, the CDR3 is TGTGCCAGCAGTTCCACCTTACCGGGACAGGGGTGGAATGAGCAGTTCTTC. Protein sequence: CASSSTLPGQGWNEQFF.

This rearrangement joins TRBV29-1 to TRBJ1-1; D gene ambiguous. V dropped 6 bases and J dropped 6 bases, with 17 bases sitting between them. CDR1 SQVTM and CDR2 ANQGSEA come from the germline V gene. The CDR3 consists of 13 residues. In DNA form, the CDR3 reads TGCAGCGTGAACCGGGTCCTGGCGGCTGAAGCTTTCTTT. Protein sequence: CSVNRVLAAEAFF.

The rearrangement links TRBV10-3 to TRBJ2-1; D not resolved. From germline, CDR1 is ENHRY and CDR2 SYGVKD. The CDR3 runs to 15 residues. The ends were cut back, 10 bases at V and 0 bases at J, with 16 bases in the middle. In DNA, the CDR3 is TGTGCCACGAGAGATTCCACGAGCTCCTACAATGAGCAGTTCTTC. This sequence encodes CATRDSTSSYNEQFF.

This rearrangement joins TRBV11-2 to TRBJ1-2; weak D call: TRBD1 (6 bases). Trimming removed 5 bases at V and 2 bases at J, with 15 bases between. CDR3 length: 15 residues. Germline-derived CDR1 and CDR2 are SGHAT and FQNNGV. The CDR3 here is CASSIGQFLNYGYTF. The DNA for the CDR3 is TGTGCCAGCAGCATAGGACAGTTCCTGAACTATGGCTACACCTTC.

J is TRBJ1-2 and V is TRBV2; D might be TRBD1 (5 bases). The CDR3 totals 15 residues. Germline CDR1 and CDR2: SNHLY and FYNNEI. Trimming left V 2 bases short and J 2 bases short, with 12 bases between. The CDR3 region is CASSESGPGNYGYTF. CDR3 bases: TGTGCCAGCAGTGAATCAGGGCCTGGGAACTATGGCTACACCTTC.

The chain uses TRBV25-1 and TRBJ2-5, with 12 nucleotides matching TRBD2. With V trimmed by 6 bases and J by 1 base, 12 bases remained unmatched. CDR1 and CDR2 from the germline V gene are MGHDK and SYGVNS. This CDR3 contains 18 residues. CDR3 protein: CASRQTRGLAGIQETQYF. In DNA form, the CDR3 reads TGTGCCAGCAGACAAACCAGAGGACTAGCGGGGATCCAAGAGACCCAGTACTTC.

V usage is TRBV19 and J usage is TRBJ1-5, with 8 bases identical to TRBD1. The CDR3 covers 18 residues. The germline CDR1 and CDR2 sequences are LNHDA and SQIVND (reference sequence). The V and J ends lost 2 bases and 3 bases, in that order; junction bases with no gene match: 12. CDR3 nucleotides: TGTGCCAGTAGTATAAAGAGGGACAGGAGTCGAGACAATCAGCCCCAGCATTTT. Its protein product is CASSIKRDRSRDNQPQHF. The whole variable domain, remainder taken from reference TRBV19 and TRBJ1-5, is DGGITQSPKYLFRKEGQNVTLSCEQNLNHDAMYWYRQDPGQGLRLIYYSQIVNDFQKGDIAEGYSVSREKKESFPLTVTSAQKNPTAFYLCASSIKRDRSRDNQPQHFGDGTRLSIL.